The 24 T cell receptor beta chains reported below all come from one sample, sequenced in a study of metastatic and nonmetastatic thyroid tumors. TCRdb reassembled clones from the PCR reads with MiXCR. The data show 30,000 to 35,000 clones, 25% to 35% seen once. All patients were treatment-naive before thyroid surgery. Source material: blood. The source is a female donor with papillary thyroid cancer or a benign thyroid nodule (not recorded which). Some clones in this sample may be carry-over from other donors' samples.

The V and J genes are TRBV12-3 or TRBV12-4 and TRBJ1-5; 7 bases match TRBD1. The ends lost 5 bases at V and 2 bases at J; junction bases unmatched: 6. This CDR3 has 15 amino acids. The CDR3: CASSESGGRNQPQHF. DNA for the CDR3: TGTGCCAGCAGTGAGTCAGGGGGGCGCAATCAGCCCCAGCATTTT.

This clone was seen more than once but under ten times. In DNA, the CDR3 is TGTGCCAGCAGTTACGAGGGGGTAAACGGTGGCTACACCTTC. Translation gives CASSYEGVNGGYTF. This chain uses TRBV6-5 with TRBJ1-2; D possibly corresponds to TRBD1 (6 bases). CDR1 is MNHEY, CDR2 SVGAGI, per germline. There are 14 residues in the CDR3. The V end lost 2 bases, the J end lost 7 bases, and 14 bases lay between the germline ends.

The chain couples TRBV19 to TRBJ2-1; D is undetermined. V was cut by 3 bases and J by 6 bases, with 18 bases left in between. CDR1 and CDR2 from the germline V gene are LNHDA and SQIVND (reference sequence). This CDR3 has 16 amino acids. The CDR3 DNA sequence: TGTGCCAGTAGTATCGCATTTCGGACGGCCCTCAATGAGCAGTTCTTC. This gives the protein CASSIAFRTALNEQFF.

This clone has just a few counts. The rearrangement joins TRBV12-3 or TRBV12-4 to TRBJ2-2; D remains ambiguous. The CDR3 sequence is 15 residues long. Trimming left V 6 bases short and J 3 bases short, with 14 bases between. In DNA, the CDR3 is TGTGCCAGCAGCATTAGTTATGTAGACACCGGGGAGCTGTTTTTT. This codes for CASSISYVDTGELFF.

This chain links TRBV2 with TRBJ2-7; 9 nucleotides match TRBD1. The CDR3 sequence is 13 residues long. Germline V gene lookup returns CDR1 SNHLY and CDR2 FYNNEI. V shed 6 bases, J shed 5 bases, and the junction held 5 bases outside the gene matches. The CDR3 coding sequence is TGTGCCAGCAGGGACAGGGGTATTAACGAGCAGTACTTC. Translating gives CASRDRGINEQYF.

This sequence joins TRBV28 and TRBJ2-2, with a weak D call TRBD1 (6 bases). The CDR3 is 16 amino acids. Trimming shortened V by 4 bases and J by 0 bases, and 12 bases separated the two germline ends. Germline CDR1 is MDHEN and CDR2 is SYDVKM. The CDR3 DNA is TGTGCCAGCAGTTCCCCCGGGACACCGAACACCGGGGAGCTGTTTTTT. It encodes CASSSPGTPNTGELFF.

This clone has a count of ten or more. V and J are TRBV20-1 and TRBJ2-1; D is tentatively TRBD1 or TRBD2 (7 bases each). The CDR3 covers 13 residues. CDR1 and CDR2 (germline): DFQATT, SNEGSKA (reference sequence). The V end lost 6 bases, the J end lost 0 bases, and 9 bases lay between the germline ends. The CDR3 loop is CSARGGSYNEQFF. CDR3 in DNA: TGCAGTGCCAGGGGGGGCTCCTACAATGAGCAGTTCTTC.

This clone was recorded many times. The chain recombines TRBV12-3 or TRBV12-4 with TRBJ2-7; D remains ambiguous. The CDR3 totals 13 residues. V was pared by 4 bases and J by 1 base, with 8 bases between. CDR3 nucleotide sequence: TGTGCCAGCAGTTGGGCCTTATCCTACGAGCAGTACTTC. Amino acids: CASSWALSYEQYF.

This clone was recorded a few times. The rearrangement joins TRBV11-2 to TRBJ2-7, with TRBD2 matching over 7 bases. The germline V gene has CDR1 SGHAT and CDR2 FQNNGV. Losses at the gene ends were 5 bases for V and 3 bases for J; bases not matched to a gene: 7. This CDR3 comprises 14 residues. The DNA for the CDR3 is TGTGCCAGCAGCCCGAGCGGGGACCGCTACGAGCAGTACTTC. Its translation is CASSPSGDRYEQYF.

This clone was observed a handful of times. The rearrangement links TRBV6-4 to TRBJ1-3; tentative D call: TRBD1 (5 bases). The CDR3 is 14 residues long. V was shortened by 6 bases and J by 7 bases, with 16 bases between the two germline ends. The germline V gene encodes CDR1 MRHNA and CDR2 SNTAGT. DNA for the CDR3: TGTGCCAGCAGCGCGGACACGACGAGGAACACCATATATTTT. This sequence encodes CASSADTTRNTIYF.

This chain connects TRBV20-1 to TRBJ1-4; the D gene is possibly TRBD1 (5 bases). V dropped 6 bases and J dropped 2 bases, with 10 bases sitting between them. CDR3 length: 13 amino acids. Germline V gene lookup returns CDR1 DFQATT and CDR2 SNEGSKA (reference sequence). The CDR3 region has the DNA TGCAGTGCCTTGGGGGTTACTAATGAAAAACTGTTTTTT. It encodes CSALGVTNEKLFF.

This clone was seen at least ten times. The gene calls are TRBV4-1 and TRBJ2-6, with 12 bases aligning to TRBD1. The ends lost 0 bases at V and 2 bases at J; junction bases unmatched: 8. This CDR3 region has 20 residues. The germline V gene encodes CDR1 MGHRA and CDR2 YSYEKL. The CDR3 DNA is TGCGCCAGCAGCCAAGATCTGCTTGGGACAGGGGGCGCTGGGGCCAACGTCCTGACTTTC. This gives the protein CASSQDLLGTGGAGANVLTF.

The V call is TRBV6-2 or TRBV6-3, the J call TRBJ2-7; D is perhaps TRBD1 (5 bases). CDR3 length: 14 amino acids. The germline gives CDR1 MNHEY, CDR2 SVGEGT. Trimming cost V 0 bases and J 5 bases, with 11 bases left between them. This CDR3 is CASSYSDTRNEQYF. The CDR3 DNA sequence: TGTGCCAGCAGTTACTCGGACACAAGGAACGAGCAGTACTTC.

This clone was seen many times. The CDR3 region is CASSVGVGNQPQHF. CDR3 DNA sequence: TGTGCCAGCAGTGTGGGGGTCGGTAATCAGCCCCAGCATTTT. The chain carries TRBV6-1 and TRBJ1-5; possible D gene TRBD1, 5 bases. V gave up 4 bases and J gave up 4 bases, with 11 bases separating them. Germline V CDR1 and CDR2: MNHNS, SASEGT. The CDR3 is 14 amino acids.

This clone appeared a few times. This CDR3 is CASRLDRGRYTEAFF. CDR3 sequence (DNA): TGTGCCAGCAGGTTGGACAGGGGAAGGTACACTGAAGCTTTCTTT. The chain recombines TRBV6-1 with TRBJ1-1, with 9 bases aligning to TRBD1. V was clipped by 6 bases and J by 3 bases; unmatched bases: 8. The germline V gene has CDR1 MNHNS and CDR2 SASEGT. This CDR3 comprises 15 residues.

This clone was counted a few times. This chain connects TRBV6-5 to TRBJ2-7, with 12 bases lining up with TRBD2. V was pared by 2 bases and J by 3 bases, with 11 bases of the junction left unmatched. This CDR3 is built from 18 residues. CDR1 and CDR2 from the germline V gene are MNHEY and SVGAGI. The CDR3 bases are TGTGCCAGCAGTTACCCCGAAGCTAGCGGGAGGGCCATCTACGAGCAGTACTTC. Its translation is CASSYPEASGRAIYEQYF.

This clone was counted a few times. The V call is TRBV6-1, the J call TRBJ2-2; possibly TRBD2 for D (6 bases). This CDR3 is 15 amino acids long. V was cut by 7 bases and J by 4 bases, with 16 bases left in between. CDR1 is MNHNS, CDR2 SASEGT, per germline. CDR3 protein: CASMWRDGRTGELFF. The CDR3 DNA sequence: TGTGCCAGCATGTGGAGGGACGGTCGCACCGGGGAGCTGTTTTTT.

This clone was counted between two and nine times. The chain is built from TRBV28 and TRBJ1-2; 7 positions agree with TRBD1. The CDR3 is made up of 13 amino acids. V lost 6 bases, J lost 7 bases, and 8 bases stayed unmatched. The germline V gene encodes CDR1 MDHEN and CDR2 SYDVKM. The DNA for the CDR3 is TGTGCCAGCAGCCCTGACAGGGTTCGTGGCTACACCTTC. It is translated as CASSPDRVRGYTF.

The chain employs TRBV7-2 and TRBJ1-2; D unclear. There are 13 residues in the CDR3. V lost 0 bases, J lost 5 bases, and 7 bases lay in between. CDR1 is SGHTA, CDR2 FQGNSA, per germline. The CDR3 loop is CASSLAGRYGYTF. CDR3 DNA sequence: TGTGCCAGCAGCTTAGCAGGGCGGTATGGCTACACCTTC.

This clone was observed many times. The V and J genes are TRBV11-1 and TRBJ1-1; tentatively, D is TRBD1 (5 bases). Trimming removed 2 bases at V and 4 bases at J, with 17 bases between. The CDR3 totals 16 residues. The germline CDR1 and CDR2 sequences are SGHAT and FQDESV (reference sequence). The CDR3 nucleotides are TGTGCCAGCAGCTTAAGGATGGGAGGGGTGGCCACTGAAGCTTTCTTT. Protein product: CASSLRMGGVATEAFF.

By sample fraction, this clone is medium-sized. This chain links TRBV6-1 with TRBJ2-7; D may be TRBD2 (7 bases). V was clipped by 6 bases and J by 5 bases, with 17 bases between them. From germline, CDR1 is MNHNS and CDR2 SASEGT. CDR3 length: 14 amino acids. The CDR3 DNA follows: TGTGCCAGCAGACAAGTCGGGGGGCAGGACGAGCAGTACTTC. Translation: CASRQVGGQDEQYF.

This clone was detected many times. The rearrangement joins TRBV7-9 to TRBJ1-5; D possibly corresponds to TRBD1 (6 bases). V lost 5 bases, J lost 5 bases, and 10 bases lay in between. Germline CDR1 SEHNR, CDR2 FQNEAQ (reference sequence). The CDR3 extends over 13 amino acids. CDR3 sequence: CASSTRGDQPQHF. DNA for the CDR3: TGTGCCAGCAGCACAAGGGGGGATCAGCCCCAGCATTTT.

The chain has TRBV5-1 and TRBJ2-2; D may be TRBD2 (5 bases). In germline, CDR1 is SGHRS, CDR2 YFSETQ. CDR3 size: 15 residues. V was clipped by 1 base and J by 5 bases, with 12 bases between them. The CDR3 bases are TGCGCCAGCAGCTTGTCCCTAGCAGGAACCGGGGAGCTGTTTTTT. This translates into CASSLSLAGTGELFF.

CDR3 coding DNA: TGTGCTAGCCGAGTAGCGGGAGATGTTAATGAGCAGTTCTTC. Amino acids: CASRVAGDVNEQFF. The rearrangement links TRBV12-5 to TRBJ2-1; 9 positions match TRBD2. With 9 bases clipped from V and 7 bases from J, the junction kept 10 bases outside the gene matches. The V gene's germline CDR1 is LGHNT and CDR2 FRNRAP. The length of the CDR3 is 14 residues.